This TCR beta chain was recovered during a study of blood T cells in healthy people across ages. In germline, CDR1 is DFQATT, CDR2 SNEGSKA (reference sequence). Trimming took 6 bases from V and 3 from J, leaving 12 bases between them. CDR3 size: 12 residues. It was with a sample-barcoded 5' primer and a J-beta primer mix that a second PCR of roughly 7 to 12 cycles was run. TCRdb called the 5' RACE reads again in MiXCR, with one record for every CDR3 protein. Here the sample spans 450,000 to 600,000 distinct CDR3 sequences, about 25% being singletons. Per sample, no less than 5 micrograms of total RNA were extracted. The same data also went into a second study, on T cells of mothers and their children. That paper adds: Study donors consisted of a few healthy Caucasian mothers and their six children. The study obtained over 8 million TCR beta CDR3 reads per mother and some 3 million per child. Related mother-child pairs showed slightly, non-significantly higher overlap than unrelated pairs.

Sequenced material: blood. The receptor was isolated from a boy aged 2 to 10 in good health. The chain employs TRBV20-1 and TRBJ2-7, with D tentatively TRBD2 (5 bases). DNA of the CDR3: TGCAGTGCCTATCGGGGAAGCTACGAGCAGTACTTC. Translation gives CSAYRGSYEQYF.